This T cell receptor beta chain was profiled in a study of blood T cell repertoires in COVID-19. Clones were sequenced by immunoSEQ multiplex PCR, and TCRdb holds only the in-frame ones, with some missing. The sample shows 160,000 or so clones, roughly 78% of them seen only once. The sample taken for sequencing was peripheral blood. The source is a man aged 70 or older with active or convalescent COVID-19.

DNA of the CDR3: TGTGCCAGCTCACCACCGGTGAAGGGGGAGCAGTTCTTC. It codes for CASSPPVKGEQFF. The chain combines TRBV18 with TRBJ2-1; D may be TRBD1 (5 bases). This CDR3 region has 13 residues. Trimming stripped 0 bases from V and 10 bases from J, with 10 bases between. Germline-derived CDR1 and CDR2 are KGHSH and LQKENI. The full variable domain, with the rest looked up from reference TRBV18 and TRBJ2-1, is NAGVMQNPRHLVRRRGQEARLRCSPMKGHSHVYWYRQLPEEGLKFMVYLQKENIIDESGMPKERFSAEFPKEGPSILRIQQVVRGDSAAYFCASSPPVKGEQFFGPGTRLTVL.